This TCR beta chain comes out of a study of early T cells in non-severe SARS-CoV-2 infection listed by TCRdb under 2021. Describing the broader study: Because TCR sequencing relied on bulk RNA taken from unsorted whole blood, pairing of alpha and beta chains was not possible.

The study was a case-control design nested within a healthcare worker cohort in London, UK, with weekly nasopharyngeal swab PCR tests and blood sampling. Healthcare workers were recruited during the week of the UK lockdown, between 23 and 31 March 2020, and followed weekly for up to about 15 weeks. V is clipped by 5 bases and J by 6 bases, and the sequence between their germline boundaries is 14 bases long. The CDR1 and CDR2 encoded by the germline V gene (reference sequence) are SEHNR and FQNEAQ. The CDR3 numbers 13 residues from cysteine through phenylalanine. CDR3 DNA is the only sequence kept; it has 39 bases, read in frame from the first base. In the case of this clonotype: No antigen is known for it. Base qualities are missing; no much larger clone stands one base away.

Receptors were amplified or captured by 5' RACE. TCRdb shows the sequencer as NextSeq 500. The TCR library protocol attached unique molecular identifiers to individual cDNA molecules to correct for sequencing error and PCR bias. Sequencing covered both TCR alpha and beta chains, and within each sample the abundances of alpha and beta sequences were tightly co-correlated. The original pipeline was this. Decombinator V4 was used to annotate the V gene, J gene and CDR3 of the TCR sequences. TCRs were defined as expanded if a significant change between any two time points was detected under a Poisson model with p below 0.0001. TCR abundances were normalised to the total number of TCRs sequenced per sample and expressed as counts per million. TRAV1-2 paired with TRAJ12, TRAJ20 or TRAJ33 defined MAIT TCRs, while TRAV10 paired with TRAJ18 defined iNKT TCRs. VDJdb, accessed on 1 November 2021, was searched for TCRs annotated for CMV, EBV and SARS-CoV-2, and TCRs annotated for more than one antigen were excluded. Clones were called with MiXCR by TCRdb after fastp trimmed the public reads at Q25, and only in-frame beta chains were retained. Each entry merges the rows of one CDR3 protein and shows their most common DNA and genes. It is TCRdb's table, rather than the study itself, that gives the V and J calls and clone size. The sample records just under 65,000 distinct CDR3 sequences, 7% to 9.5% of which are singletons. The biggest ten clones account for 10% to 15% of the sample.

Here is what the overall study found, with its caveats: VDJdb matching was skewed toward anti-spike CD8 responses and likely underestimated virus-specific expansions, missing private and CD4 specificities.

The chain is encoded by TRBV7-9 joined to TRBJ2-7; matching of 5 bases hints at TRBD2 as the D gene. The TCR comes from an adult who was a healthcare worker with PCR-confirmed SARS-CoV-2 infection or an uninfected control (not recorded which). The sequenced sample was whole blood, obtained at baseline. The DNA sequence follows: TGTGCCAGCAGCGACAATCTAGCTAGCGAGCAGTACTTC. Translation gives CASSDNLASEQYF. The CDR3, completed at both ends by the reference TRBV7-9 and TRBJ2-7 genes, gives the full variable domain DTGVSQNPRHKITKRGQNVTFRCDPISEHNRLYWYRQTLGQGPEFLTYFQNEAQLEKSRLLSDRFSAERPKGSFSTLEIQRTEQGDSAMYLCASSDNLASEQYFGPGTRLTVT.